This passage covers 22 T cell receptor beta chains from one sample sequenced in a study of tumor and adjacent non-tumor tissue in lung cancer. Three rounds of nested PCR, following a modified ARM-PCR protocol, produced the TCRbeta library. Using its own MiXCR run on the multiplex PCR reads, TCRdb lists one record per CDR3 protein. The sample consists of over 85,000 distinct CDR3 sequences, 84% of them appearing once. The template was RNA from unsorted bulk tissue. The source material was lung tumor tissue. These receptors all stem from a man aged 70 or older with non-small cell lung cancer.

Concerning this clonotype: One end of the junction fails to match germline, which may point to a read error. The chain's CDR3 is CDSSLDSQSGELFF. CDR3 coding DNA: TGTGACAGCAGCCTAGACAGTCAGTCTGGGGAGCTGTTTTTT. The rearrangement uses TRBV11-2 and TRBJ2-2; D might be TRBD1 (5 bases). This CDR3 contains 14 residues. Germline V gene lookup returns CDR1 SGHAT and CDR2 FQNNGV.

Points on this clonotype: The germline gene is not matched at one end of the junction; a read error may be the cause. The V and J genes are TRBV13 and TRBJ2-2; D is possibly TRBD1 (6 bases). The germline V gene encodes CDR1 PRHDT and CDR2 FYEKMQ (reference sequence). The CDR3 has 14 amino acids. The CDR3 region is CASTLTGTTGELFF. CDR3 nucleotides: TGTGCCAGCACTCTAACCGGGACAACCGGGGAACTGTTTTTT.

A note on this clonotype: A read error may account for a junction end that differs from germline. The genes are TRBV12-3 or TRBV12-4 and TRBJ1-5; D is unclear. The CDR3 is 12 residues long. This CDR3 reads CASRLANQLQHF. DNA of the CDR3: TGTGCCAGCAGATTAGCTAATCAGCTCCAGCATTTT.

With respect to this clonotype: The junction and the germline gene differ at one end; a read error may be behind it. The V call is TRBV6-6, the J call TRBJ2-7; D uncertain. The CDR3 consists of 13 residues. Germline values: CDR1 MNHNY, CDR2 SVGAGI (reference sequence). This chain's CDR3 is CASSYSRGCEQYF. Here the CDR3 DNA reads TGTGCCAGCAGTTACTCACGAGGCTGCGAGCAGTATTTC.

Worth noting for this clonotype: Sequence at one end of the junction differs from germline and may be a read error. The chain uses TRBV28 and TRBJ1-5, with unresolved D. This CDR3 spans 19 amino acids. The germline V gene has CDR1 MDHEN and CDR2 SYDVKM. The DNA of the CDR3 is TGTGCCAGGAGTTTCCCTATGGCGGGGTCAGAAGCAAATTATCAGCCCCACCATTTT. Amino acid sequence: CARSFPMAGSEANYQPHHF. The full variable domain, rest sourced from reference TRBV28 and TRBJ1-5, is DVKVTQSSRYLVKRTGEKVFLECVQDMDHENMFWYRQDPGLGLRLIYFSYDVKMKEKGDIPEGYSVSREKKERFSLILESASTNQTSMYLCARSFPMAGSEANYQPHHFGDGTRLSIL.

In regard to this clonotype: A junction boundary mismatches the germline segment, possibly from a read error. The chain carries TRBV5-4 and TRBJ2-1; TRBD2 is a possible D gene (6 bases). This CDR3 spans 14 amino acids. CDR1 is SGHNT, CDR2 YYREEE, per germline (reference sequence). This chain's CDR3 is CPRSLGGDYNEQFF. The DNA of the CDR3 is TGTCCCAGAAGCCTGGGCGGGGACTACAATGAGCAGTTCTTC. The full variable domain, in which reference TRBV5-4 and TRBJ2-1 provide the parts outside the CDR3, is ETGVTQSPTHLIKTRGQQVTLRCSSQSGHNTVSWYQQALGQGPQFIFQYYREEENGRGNFPPRFSGLQFPNYSSELNVNALELDDSALYLCPRSLGGDYNEQFFGPGTRLTVL.

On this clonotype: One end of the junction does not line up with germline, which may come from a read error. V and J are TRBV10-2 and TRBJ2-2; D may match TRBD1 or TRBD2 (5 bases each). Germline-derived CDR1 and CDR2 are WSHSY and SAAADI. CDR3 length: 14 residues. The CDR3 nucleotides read TGCGCCAGCAGTGATCTGGGGGTTACCGGGAAGCTGTTTTTT. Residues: CASSDLGVTGKLFF.

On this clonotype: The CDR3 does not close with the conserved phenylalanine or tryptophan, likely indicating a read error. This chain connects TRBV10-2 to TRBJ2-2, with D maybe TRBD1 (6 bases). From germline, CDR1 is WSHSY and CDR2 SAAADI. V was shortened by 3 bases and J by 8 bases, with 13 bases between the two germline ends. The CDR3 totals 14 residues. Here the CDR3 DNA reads TGCGCCAGCAGTGATCTGGGGGCTACAGGGGAGCTGTTTTTG. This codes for CASSDLGATGELFL.

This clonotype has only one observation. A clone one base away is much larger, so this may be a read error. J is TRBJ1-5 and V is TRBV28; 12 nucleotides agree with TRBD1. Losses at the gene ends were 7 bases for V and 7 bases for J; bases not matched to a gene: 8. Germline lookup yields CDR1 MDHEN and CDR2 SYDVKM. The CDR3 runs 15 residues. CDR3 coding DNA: TGTGCCAGCAAGGGACAGGGGGCCTTCGGGCAGCCCCAGCATTTT. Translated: CASKGQGAFGQPQHF.

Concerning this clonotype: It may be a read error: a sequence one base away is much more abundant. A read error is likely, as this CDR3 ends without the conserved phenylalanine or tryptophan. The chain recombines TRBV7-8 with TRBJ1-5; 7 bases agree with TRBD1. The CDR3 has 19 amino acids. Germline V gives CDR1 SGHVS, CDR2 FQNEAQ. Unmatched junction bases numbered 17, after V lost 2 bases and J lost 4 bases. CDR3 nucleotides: TGTGCCAGCAGCTTATTTAGGGGGGGGAGACAGGGAAATAATCAGCCCCAGCATGTT. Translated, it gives CASSLFRGGRQGNNQPQHV.

This chain's CDR3 is CASSWRTGQVQETQYF. The CDR3 DNA reads TGCGCCAGCAGCTGGCGAACGGGACAGGTACAGGAGACCCAGTACTTC. V and J are TRBV5-1 and TRBJ2-5; the match to TRBD1 covers 8 bases. The CDR3 consists of 16 residues. Germline CDR1 reads SGHRS; CDR2 reads YFSETQ. J lost 5 bases, V lost 3 bases, and 12 bases had no gene match.

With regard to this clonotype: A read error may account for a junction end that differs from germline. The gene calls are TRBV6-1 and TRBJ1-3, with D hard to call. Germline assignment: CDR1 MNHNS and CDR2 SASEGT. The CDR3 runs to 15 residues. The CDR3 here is CASSDLIGIRNIIYF. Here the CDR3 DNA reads TGTGCCAGCAGTGACCTGATAGGGATAAGAAACATCATATATTTT.

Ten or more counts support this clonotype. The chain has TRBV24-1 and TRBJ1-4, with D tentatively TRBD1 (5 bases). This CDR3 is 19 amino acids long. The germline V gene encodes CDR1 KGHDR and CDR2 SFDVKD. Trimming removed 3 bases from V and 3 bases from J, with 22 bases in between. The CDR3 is CATSDAPEGPGRANEKLFF. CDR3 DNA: TGTGCCACCAGTGATGCCCCGGAGGGACCAGGGAGGGCTAATGAAAAACTGTTTTTT.

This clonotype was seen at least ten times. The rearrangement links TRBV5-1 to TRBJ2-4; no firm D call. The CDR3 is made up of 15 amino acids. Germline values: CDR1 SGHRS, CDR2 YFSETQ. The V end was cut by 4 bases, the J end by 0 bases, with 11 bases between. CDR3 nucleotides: TGCGCCAGCAGCAAAGGACCGCGAGCCAAAAACATTCAGTACTTC. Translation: CASSKGPRAKNIQYF.

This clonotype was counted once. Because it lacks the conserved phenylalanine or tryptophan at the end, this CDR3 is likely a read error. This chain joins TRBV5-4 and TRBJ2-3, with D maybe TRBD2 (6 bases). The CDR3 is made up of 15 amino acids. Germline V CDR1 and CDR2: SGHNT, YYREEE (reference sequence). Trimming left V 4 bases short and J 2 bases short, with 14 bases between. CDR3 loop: CASSGGTLNTDTQYI. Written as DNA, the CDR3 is TGTGCCAGCAGCGGAGGGACTTTAAACACAGATACGCAGTATATT.

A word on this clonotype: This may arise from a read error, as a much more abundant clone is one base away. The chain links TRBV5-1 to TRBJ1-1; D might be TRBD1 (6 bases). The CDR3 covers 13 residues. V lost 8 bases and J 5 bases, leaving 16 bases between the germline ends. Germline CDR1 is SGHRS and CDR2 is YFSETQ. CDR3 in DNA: TGCGCCAGAAGCGGACAGCATTTGACTGAAGCTTTCTTT. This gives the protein CARSGQHLTEAFF.

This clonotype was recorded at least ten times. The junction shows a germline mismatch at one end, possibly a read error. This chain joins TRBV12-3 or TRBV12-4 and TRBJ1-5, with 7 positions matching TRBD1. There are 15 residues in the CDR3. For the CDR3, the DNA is TGTGCCAGCACTAGGAATACAGGGGTCAATGAGCCCCAGCATTTT. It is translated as CASTRNTGVNEPQHF.

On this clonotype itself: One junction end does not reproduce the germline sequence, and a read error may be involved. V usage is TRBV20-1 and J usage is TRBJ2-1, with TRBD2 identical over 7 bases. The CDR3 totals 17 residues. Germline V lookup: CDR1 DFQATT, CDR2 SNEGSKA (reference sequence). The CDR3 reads CSVRDPSASGAHNEQFF. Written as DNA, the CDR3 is TGCAGTGTTAGAGATCCCTCCGCAAGCGGGGCCCACAATGAGCAGTTCTTC.

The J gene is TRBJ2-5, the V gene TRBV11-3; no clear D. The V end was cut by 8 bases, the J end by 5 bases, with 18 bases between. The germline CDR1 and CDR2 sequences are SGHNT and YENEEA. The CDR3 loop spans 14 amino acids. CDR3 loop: CASASGRVRETQYF. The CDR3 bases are TGTGCCAGCGCTTCCGGCCGGGTACGGGAGACCCAGTACTTC.

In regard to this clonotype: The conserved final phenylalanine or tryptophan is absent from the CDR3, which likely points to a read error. The CDR3: CASSSNGGFGVSNQPQHS. The CDR3 region has the DNA TGTGCCAGCAGCTCGAATGGAGGGTTTGGGGTTAGTAATCAGCCCCAGCATTCT. The chain combines TRBV5-5 with TRBJ1-5; D gene uncertain. Trimming removed 3 bases at V and 4 bases at J, with 23 bases between. The CDR3 totals 18 residues. Germline CDR1 and CDR2: SGHKS and YYEKEE (reference sequence).

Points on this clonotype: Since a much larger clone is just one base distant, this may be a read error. In DNA form, the CDR3 reads TGTGCCATCCCGGTACAGGGAGGGTCAGGGGAGCTGTTTTTT. Translation: CAIPVQGGSGELFF. The chain recombines TRBV6-5 with TRBJ2-2; D might be TRBD2 (7 bases). Trimming left V 10 bases short and J 8 bases short, with 20 bases between. Germline V CDR1 and CDR2: MNHEY, SVGAGI. CDR3 size: 14 residues.

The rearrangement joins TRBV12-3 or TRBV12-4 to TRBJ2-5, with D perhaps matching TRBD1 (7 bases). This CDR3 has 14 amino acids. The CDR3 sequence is CGTSLRDRLEIQYF. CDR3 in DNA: TGTGGCACCAGTCTTAGGGACAGACTAGAGATCCAATACTTC.